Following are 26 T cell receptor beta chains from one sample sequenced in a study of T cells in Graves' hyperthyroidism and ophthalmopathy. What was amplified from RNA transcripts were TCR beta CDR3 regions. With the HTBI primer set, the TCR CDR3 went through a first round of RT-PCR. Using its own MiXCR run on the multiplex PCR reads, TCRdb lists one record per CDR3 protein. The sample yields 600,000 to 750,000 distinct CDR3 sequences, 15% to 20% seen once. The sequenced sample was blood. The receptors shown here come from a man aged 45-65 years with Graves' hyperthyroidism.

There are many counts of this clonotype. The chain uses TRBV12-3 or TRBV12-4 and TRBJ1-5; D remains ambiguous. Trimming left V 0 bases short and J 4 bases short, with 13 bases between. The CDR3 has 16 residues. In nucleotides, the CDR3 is TGTGCCAGCAGTTTAGCGCCTGGGTCGGGAAATCAGCCCCAGCATTTT. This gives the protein CASSLAPGSGNQPQHF.

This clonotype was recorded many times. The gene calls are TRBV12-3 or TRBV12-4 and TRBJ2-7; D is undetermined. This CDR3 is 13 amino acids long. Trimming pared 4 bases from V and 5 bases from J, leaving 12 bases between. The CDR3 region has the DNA TGTGCCAGCAGTTCTGGCCCGGGTCACGAGCAGTACTTC. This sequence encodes CASSSGPGHEQYF.

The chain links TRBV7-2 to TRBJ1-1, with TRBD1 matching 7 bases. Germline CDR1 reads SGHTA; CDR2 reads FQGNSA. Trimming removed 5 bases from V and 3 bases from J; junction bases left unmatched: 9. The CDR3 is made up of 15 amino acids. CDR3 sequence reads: CASSPQTGWHTEAFF. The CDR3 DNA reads TGTGCCAGCAGCCCTCAGACAGGGTGGCACACTGAAGCTTTCTTT.

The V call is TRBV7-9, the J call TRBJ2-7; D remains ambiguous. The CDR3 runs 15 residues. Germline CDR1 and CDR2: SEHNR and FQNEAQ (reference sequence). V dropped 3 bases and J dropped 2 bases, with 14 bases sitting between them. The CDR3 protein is CASSFVYTDPYEQYF. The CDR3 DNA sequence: TGTGCCAGCAGCTTTGTGTATACGGACCCCTACGAGCAGTACTTC.

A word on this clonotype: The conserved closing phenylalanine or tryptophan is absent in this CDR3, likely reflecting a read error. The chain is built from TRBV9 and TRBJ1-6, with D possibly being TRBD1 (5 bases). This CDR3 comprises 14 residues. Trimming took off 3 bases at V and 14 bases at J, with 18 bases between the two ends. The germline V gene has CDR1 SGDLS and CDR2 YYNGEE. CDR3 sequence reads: CASSASTDPSALHV. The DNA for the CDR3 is TGTGCCAGCAGCGCCTCGACAGACCCTTCGGCCCTCCACGTT.

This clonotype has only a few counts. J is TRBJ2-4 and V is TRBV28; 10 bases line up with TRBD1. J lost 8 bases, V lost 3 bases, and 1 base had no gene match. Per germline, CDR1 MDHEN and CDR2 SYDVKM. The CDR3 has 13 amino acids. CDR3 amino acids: CASSFGQGDIQYF. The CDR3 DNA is TGTGCCAGCAGTTTCGGACAGGGGGACATTCAGTACTTC.

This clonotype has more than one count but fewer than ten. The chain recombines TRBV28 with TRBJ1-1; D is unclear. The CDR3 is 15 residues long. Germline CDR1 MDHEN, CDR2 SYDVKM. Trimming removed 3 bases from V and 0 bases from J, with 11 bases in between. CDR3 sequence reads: CASSFPPHLNTEAFF. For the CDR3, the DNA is TGTGCCAGCAGTTTCCCTCCTCACTTGAACACTGAAGCTTTCTTT.

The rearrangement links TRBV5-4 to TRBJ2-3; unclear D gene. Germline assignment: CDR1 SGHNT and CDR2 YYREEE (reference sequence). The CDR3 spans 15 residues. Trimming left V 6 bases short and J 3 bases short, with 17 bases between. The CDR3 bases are TGTGCCAGCACCCCGCCAGGAGTTGTTACAGATACGCAGTATTTT. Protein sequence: CASTPPGVVTDTQYF.

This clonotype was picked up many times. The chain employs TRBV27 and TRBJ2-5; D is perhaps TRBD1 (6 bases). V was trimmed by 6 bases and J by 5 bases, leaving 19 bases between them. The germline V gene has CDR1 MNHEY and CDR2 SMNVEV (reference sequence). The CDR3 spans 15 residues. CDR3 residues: CASRKTGAHGETQYF. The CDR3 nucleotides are TGTGCCAGCAGAAAGACAGGCGCACACGGGGAGACCCAGTACTTC.

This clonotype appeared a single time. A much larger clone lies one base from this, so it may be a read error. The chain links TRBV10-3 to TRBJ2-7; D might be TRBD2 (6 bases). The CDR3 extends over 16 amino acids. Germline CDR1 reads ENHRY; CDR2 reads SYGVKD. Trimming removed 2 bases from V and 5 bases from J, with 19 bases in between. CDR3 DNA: TGTGCCATCAGTGAGACAGAGGGAGGCCCCCTGGACGAGCAGTACTTC. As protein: CAISETEGGPLDEQYF.

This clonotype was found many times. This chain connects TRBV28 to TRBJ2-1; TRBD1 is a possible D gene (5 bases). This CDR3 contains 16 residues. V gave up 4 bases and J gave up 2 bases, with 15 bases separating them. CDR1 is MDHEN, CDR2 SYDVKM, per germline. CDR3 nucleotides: TGTGCCAGCAGTTCGCACAGGATATACGCCTACAATGAGCAGTTCTTC. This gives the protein CASSSHRIYAYNEQFF.

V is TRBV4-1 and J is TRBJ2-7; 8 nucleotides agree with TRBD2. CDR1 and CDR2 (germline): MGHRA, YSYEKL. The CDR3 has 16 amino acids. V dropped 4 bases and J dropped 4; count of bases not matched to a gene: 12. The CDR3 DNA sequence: TGCGCCAGCAGCCTATCTCCGGGACTAGATTCTTACGAGCAGTACTTC. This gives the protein CASSLSPGLDSYEQYF.

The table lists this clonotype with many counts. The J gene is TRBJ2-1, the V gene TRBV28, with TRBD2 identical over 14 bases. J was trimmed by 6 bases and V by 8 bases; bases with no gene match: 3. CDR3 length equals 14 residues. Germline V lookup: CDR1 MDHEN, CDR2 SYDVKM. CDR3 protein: CASGGLAGANEQFF. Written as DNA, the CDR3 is TGTGCCAGCGGGGGACTAGCGGGAGCCAATGAGCAGTTCTTC.

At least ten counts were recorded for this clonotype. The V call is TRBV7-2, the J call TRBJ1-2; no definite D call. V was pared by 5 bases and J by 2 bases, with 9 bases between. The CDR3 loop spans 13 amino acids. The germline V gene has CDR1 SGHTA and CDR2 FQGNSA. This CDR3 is CASSPANNYGYTF. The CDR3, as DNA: TGTGCCAGCAGCCCAGCTAACAACTATGGCTACACCTTC. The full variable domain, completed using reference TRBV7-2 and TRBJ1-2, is GAGVSQSPSNKVTEKGKDVELRCDPISGHTALYWYRQSLGQGLEFLIYFQGNSAPDKSGLPSDRFSAERTGGSVSTLTIQRTQQEDSAVYLCASSPANNYGYTFGSGTRLTVV.

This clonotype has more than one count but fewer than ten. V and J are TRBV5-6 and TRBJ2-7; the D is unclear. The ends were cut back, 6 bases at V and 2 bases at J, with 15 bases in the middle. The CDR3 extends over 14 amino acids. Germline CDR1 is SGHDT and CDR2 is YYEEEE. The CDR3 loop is CASKVWNPTYEQYF. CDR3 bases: TGTGCCAGCAAGGTCTGGAACCCAACCTACGAGCAGTACTTC. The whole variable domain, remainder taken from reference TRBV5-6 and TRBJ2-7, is DAGVTQSPTHLIKTRGQQVTLRCSPKSGHDTVSWYQQALGQGPQFIFQYYEEEERQRGNFPDRFSGHQFPNYSSELNVNALLLGDSALYLCASKVWNPTYEQYFGPGTRLTVT.

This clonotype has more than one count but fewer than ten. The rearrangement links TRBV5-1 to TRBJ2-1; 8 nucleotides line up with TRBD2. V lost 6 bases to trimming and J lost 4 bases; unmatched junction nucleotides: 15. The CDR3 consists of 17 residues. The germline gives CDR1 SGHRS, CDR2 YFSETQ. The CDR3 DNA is TGCGCCAGCACCCCTGATTCGTTAGCGGGAACGTACAATGAGCAGTTCTTC. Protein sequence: CASTPDSLAGTYNEQFF.

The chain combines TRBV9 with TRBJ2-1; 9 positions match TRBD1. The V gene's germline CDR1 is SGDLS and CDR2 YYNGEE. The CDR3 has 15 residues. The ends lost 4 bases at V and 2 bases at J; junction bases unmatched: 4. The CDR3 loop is CASSPRTGAYNEQFF. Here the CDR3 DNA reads TGTGCCAGCAGCCCAAGGACAGGGGCCTACAATGAGCAGTTCTTC. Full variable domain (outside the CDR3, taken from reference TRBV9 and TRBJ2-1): DSGVTQTPKHLITATGQRVTLRCSPRSGDLSVYWYQQSLDQGLQFLIQYYNGEERAKGNILERFSAQQFPDLHSELNLSSLELGDSALYFCASSPRTGAYNEQFFGPGTRLTVL.

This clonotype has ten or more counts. CDR3 sequence: CASSPPGVTNEQFF. Here the CDR3 DNA reads TGTGCCAGCTCACCACCTGGGGTAACCAATGAGCAGTTCTTC. The chain carries TRBV18 and TRBJ2-1; no firm D call. The germline V and J ends were trimmed by 0 bases and 6 bases, with 9 bases remaining between them. Germline-derived CDR1 and CDR2 are KGHSH and LQKENI. The CDR3 spans 14 residues.

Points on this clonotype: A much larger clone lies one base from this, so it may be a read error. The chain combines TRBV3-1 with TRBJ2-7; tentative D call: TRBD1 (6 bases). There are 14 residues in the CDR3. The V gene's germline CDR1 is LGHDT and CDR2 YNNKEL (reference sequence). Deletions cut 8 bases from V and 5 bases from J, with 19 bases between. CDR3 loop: CASRLQGRRNEQYF. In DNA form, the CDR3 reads TGTGCCAGCCGTTTACAGGGAAGGAGGAACGAGCAGTACTTC.

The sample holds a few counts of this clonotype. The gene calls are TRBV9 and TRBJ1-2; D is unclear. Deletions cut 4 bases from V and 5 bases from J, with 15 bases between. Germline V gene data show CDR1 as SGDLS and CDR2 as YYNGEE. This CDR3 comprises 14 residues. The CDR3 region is CASSPQTLRYGYTF. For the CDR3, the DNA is TGTGCCAGCAGCCCACAGACCCTACGATATGGCTACACCTTC.

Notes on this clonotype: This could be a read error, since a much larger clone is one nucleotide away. The CDR3 coding sequence is TGCGCCAGCAGCTTGACTGGACTAGCGGGGACCTACGAGCAGTACTTC. Amino acid sequence: CASSLTGLAGTYEQYF. V usage is TRBV5-1 and J usage is TRBJ2-7, with TRBD2 matching over 12 bases. J gave up 2 bases and V 1 base, and 4 bases lay outside the gene matches. Per the germline V gene, CDR1 is SGHRS and CDR2 is YFSETQ. The CDR3 is 16 amino acids.

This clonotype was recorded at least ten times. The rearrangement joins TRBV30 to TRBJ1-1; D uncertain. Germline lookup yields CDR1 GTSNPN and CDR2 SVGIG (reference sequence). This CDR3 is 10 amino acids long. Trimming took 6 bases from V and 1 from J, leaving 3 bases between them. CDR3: CACSNTEAFF. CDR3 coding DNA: TGTGCCTGTTCGAACACTGAAGCTTTCTTT. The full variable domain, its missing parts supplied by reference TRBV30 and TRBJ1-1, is SQTIHQWPATLVQPVGSPLSLECTVEGTSNPNLYWYRQAAGRGLQLLFYSVGIGQISSEVPQNLSASRPQDRQFILSSKKLLLSDSGFYLCACSNTEAFFGQGTRLTVV.

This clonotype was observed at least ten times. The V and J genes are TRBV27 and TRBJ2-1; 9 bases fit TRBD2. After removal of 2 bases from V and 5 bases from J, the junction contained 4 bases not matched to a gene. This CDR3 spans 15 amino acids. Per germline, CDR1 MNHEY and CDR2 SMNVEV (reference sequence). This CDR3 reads CASSLGPSGNNEQFF. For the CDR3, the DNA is TGTGCCAGCAGTTTAGGTCCTAGCGGGAACAATGAGCAGTTCTTC.

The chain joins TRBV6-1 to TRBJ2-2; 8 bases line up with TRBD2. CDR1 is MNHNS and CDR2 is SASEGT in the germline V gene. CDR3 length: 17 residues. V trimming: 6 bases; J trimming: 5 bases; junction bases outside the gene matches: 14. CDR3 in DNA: TGTGCCAGCAGCCCAAGCCGAATAGCGGGAAGGACCGGGGAGCTGTTTTTT. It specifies CASSPSRIAGRTGELFF.

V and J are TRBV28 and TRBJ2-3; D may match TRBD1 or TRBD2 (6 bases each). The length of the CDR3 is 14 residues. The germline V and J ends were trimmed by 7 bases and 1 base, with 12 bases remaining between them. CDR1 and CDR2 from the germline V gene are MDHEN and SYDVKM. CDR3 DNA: TGTGCCAGCATGGCGGGACAAGGCACAGATACGCAGTATTTT. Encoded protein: CASMAGQGTDTQYF.

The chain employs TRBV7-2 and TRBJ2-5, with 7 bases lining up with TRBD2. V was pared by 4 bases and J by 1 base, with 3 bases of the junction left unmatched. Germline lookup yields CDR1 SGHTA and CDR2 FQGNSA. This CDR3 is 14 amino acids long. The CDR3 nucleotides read TGTGCCAGCAGCTCAGCGGGGCGCCAAGAGACCCAGTACTTC. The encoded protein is CASSSAGRQETQYF.